These 9 T cell receptor beta chains came from one sample sequenced in a study of T cells expressing NK-cell markers. TCRdb reprocessed the 5' RACE reads; each CDR3 protein has one entry and no DNA is given. This table holds 550,000 or so distinct CDR3 sequences. What was sequenced was blood T cells: a sorted CD56 or NKG2C T cell subset, CD4+ or CD8+ T cells, or bulk PBMC T cells (not recorded which). All receptors come from a man younger than 30 in good health.

The V call is TRBV20-1, the J call TRBJ2-5. The CDR3 covers 13 residues. From germline, CDR1 is DFQATT and CDR2 SNEGSKA (reference sequence). The CDR3 region is CSAEPRLSETQYF.

The gene calls are TRBV21-1 and TRBJ1-5; TCRdb's D call of TRBD1 is untestable without DNA. TRBV21-1 is a pseudogene. This CDR3 has 18 amino acids. The CDR3 protein is CASKGDRDPVHSNQPQHF.

The chain recombines TRBV10-3 with TRBJ2-1; TCRdb selects TRBD2, and the lack of DNA leaves this call unchecked. This CDR3 comprises 16 residues. Germline V gives CDR1 ENHRY, CDR2 SYGVKD. CDR3 residues: CAIRTIAGGPPNEQFF.

The chain joins TRBV7-9 to TRBJ2-1; the TCRdb call, TRBD2, lacks DNA for checking. The length of the CDR3 is 12 residues. CDR1 and CDR2 from the germline V gene are SEHNR and FQNEAQ (reference sequence). CDR3 region: CASLQRSNEQFF.

The CDR3 region is CASSLVASGSSYNEQFF. This chain joins TRBV5-5 and TRBJ2-1; TCRdb indicates TRBD2, and absent DNA this call remains unverified. The CDR3 sequence is 17 residues long. Germline V gene lookup returns CDR1 SGHKS and CDR2 YYEKEE (reference sequence).

The rearrangement uses TRBV9 and TRBJ2-3. The germline V gene encodes CDR1 SGDLS and CDR2 YYNGEE. The CDR3 is 13 residues long. The CDR3 region is CASEEDGTDTQYF.

The chain employs TRBV12-3 or TRBV12-4 and TRBJ1-2; TCRdb's assignment of TRBD1 cannot be checked, as there is no DNA. The CDR3 contains 14 residues. The chain's CDR3 is CASSKNGAGHGYTF.

The rearrangement uses TRBV24-1 and TRBJ2-1; the TRBD1 assignment by TCRdb is unverifiable without DNA. The germline V gene has CDR1 KGHDR and CDR2 SFDVKD. There are 11 residues in the CDR3. The CDR3: CATSGNNEQFF.

This chain's CDR3 is CASSLSGENYGYTF. The V gene is TRBV12-3 or TRBV12-4, the J gene TRBJ1-2; TCRdb reports TRBD1, a call that lacks DNA to check it against. CDR3 length equals 14 residues.